This T cell receptor beta chain was captured by sequencing in a study of type 1 regulatory T cells. Study information: T-allo10 is a Tr1-enriched, alloantigen-specific CD4 T cell product made in vitro.

TCRdb fed the reads into MiXCR, producing one record per CDR3 protein. The data show around 69,000 distinct CDR3 sequences, 63% seen once. V was pared by 1 base and J by 3 bases, with 14 bases between. The CDR3 is 16 amino acids. The germline V gene has CDR1 MGHRA and CDR2 YSYEKL. This clonotype was picked up a small number of times. Its antigen is not known. The chain employs TRBV4-1 and TRBJ2-3; tentative D call: TRBD1 (5 bases). Source material: cultured T cells, either the whole culture or a sorted T cell fraction (not recorded which). Subset: Tr1-enriched cell product generated in vitro against host alloantigens. This clonotype was sampled from a human donor in good health. CDR3 in DNA: TGCGCCAGCAGCCAAGGCTTAGGGGCAGTGACAGATACGCAGTATTTT. This encodes CASSQGLGAVTDTQYF.